This T cell receptor beta chain was obtained from a study of blood T cells in healthy people across ages. This clonotype showed up just a few times. Antigen unknown. Germline CDR1 MNHGY, CDR2 SAAAGT. The V and J ends lost 0 bases and 8 bases respectively, with 13 bases between them. The length of the CDR3 is 14 residues. Through a sample-barcoded 5' primer and a J-beta primer mix, a second PCR was run for roughly 7 to 12 cycles. MiXCR, run by TCRdb on the 5' RACE reads, gives a single entry per CDR3 protein. The data show approximately 1.5 million distinct CDR3 sequences, with roughly 43% seen just once and 4% held by the top ten. The study's findings and limits: Donor CMV status, an unknown factor, possibly confounded changes in expanded clonotypes. The percentage of naive T cells correlated strongly with TCR beta diversity. Per million T cells, TCR beta diversity dropped roughly linearly as age increased.

The TCR comes from a woman between 18 and 30 years old in good health. This sequence joins TRBV6-8 and TRBJ1-2; no clear D. Sequencing used blood. For the CDR3, the DNA is TGTGCCAGCAGTTACTCGACGGGTTTTACGGGCTACACCTTC. It codes for CASSYSTGFTGYTF.